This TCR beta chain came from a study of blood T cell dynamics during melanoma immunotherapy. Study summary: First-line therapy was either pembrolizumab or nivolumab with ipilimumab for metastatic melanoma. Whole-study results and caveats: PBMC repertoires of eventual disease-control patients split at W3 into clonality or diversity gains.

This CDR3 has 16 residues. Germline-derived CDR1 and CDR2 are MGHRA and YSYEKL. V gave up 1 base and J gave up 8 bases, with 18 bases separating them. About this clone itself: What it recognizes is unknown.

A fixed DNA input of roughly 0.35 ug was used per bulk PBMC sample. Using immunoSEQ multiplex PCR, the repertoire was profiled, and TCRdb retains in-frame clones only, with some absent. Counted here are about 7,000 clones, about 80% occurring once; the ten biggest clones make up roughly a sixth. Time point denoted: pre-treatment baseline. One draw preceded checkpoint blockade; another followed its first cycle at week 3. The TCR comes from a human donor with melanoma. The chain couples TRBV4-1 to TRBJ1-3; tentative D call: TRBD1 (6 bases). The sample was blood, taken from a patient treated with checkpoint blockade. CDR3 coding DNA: TGCGCCAGCAGCCAAGGACCCCGGCGAGGGGGGGACACCATATATTTT. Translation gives CASSQGPRRGGDTIYF.